The 25 T cell receptor beta chains listed next were all sequenced from one sample in a study of CD8 T cells in ankylosing spondylitis. Study-level findings and limits: Made up of roughly 8 highly homologous variants, a TCR beta motif appeared characteristic of ankylosing spondylitis blood.

No cognate antigen is known for these TCRs. TCRdb re-called the 5' RACE reads with MiXCR, one entry per CDR3 protein. The sample shows about 540,000 distinct CDR3 sequences, about 13% of them seen only once. Input material: blood, either unsorted or a sorted T cell fraction (not recorded which). These receptors were obtained from a male donor with ankylosing spondylitis.

The CDR3 is CATSDFGTSGTYEQYF. CDR3 DNA: TGTGCCACCAGTGATTTTGGGACCTCCGGTACCTACGAGCAGTACTTC. The rearrangement links TRBV24-1 to TRBJ2-7, with D possibly called TRBD1 or TRBD2 (5 bases each). The CDR3 consists of 16 residues. The V end was cut by 1 base, the J end by 2 bases, with 14 bases between. In germline, CDR1 is KGHDR, CDR2 SFDVKD.

This clonotype was observed a few times. CDR3 residues: CASSLGGQGIYGYTF. CDR3 in DNA: TGTGCCAGCAGCTTAGGGGGACAGGGAATCTATGGCTACACCTTC. The chain has TRBV11-2 and TRBJ1-2, with 9 bases identical to TRBD1. This CDR3 contains 15 residues. Germline CDR1 is SGHAT and CDR2 is FQNNGV. With 1 base clipped from V and 4 bases from J, the junction kept 4 bases outside the gene matches.

This clonotype has more than one count but fewer than ten. The J gene is TRBJ2-3, the V gene TRBV7-2; 8 bases map to TRBD1. Germline V lookup: CDR1 SGHTA, CDR2 FQGNSA. The CDR3 covers 16 residues. With V trimmed by 1 base and J by 2 bases, 5 bases remained unmatched. The CDR3, as DNA: TGTGCCAGCAGCTTAGGCGGGACAGGAGACACAGATACGCAGTATTTT. This gives the protein CASSLGGTGDTDTQYF.

This clonotype came up many times. The chain employs TRBV12-3 or TRBV12-4 and TRBJ2-3, with TRBD1 identical over 8 bases. CDR3 length: 15 amino acids. V lost 6 bases, J lost 2 bases, and 7 bases stayed unmatched. The CDR3 here is CASRPGTGDTDTQYF. The CDR3 region has the DNA TGTGCCAGCAGGCCTGGGACAGGAGACACAGATACGCAGTATTTT.

This clonotype has more than one count but fewer than ten. The rearrangement links TRBV14 to TRBJ1-1; tentatively, D is TRBD1 (5 bases). Trimming took 1 base from V and 0 from J, leaving 6 bases between them. Germline V CDR1 and CDR2: SGHDN, FVKESK. This CDR3 is built from 14 residues. The CDR3 region is CASSQGQMNTEAFF. In DNA, the CDR3 is TGTGCCAGCAGCCAAGGACAGATGAACACTGAAGCTTTCTTT. Variable domain in full (rest from reference TRBV14 and TRBJ1-1): EAGVTQFPSHSVIEKGQTVTLRCDPISGHDNLYWYRRVMGKEIKFLLHFVKESKQDESGMPNNRFLAERTGGTYSTLKVQPAELEDSGVYFCASSQGQMNTEAFFGQGTRLTVV.

The chain has TRBV11-3 and TRBJ2-5; 8 nucleotides line up with TRBD1. The CDR3 totals 15 residues. Germline lookup yields CDR1 SGHNT and CDR2 YENEEA. V shed 1 base and J 5 bases; nucleotides not matched to a gene: 6. CDR3 residues: CASSLASDRDETQYF. The CDR3 DNA is TGTGCCAGCAGCTTAGCCTCGGACAGGGACGAGACCCAGTACTTC.

The chain combines TRBV3-1 with TRBJ2-2; no clear D gene. V lost 1 base and J lost 6, with 15 bases in between. CDR1 and CDR2 (germline): LGHDT, YNNKEL (reference sequence). This CDR3 comprises 16 residues. This CDR3 is CASSQGLPWQAGELFF. The DNA for the CDR3 is TGTGCCAGCAGCCAAGGACTCCCCTGGCAGGCCGGGGAGCTGTTTTTT. Together with reference TRBV3-1 and TRBJ2-2, the CDR3 gives the full variable domain: DTAVSQTPKYLVTQMGNDKSIKCEQNLGHDTMYWYKQDSKKFLKIMFSYNNKELIINETVPNRFSPKSPDKAHLNLHINSLELGDSAVYFCASSQGLPWQAGELFFGEGSRLTVL.

V and J are TRBV5-1 and TRBJ2-7, with 7 positions matching TRBD2. Per germline, CDR1 SGHRS and CDR2 YFSETQ. Unmatched junction bases numbered 12, after V lost 5 bases and J lost 1 base. The CDR3 contains 16 residues. The CDR3 is CASSSSTGGRSYEQYF. The CDR3 DNA reads TGCGCCAGCAGTTCTTCCACCGGCGGGAGATCCTACGAGCAGTACTTC. The entire variable domain, with the rest obtained from reference TRBV5-1 and TRBJ2-7, is as follows: KAGVTQTPRYLIKTRGQQVTLSCSPISGHRSVSWYQQTPGQGLQFLFEYFSETQRNKGNFPGRFSGRQFSNSRSEMNVSTLELGDSALYLCASSSSTGGRSYEQYFGPGTRLTVT.

The chain has TRBV6-1 and TRBJ2-5; D not resolved. The CDR3 sequence is 14 residues long. CDR1 is MNHNS, CDR2 SASEGT, per germline. Between the trimmed V and J ends, which lost 5 bases and 2 bases, there was a span of 12 bases. CDR3 in amino acids: CASSTDSTQETQYF. The CDR3, as DNA: TGTGCCAGCAGTACAGACTCAACTCAAGAGACCCAGTACTTC.

The chain links TRBV27 to TRBJ2-6; no clear D. The CDR3 loop spans 16 amino acids. Germline V gives CDR1 MNHEY, CDR2 SMNVEV (reference sequence). V shed 7 bases and J shed 0 bases, with 13 bases lying between them. The CDR3 sequence: CASTHVRGSGANVLTF. The DNA for the CDR3 is TGTGCCAGCACCCACGTTCGAGGCTCTGGGGCCAACGTCCTGACTTTC.

A few counts support this clonotype. The V call is TRBV20-1, the J call TRBJ2-3; D call uncertain. Trimming removed 1 base from V and 0 bases from J, with 5 bases in between. There are 13 residues in the CDR3. Germline values: CDR1 DFQATT, CDR2 SNEGSKA (reference sequence). CDR3 sequence (DNA): TGCAGTGCTAGAGGAGAAAGCACAGATACGCAGTATTTT. This translates into CSARGESTDTQYF.

This clonotype was seen repeatedly, ten times or more. The genes are TRBV25-1 and TRBJ2-1; TRBD1 agrees at 7 bases. Germline V gives CDR1 MGHDK, CDR2 SYGVNS. J gave up 8 bases and V 1 base, and 8 bases lay outside the gene matches. The CDR3 covers 15 residues. This CDR3 reads CASSESNRGIDEQFF. The CDR3 DNA reads TGTGCCAGCAGTGAATCAAACAGGGGCATAGATGAGCAGTTCTTC.

At least ten counts were recorded for this clonotype. The CDR3 nucleotides are TGTGCCAGCACCCCGAAGGGGGGGGGCACAGATACGCAGTATTTT. Translation gives CASTPKGGGTDTQYF. J is TRBJ2-3 and V is TRBV12-3 or TRBV12-4; tentatively, D is TRBD2 (7 bases). V lost 7 bases and J lost 1, with 15 bases in between. This CDR3 spans 15 amino acids.

The rearrangement joins TRBV10-3 to TRBJ2-3, with D perhaps TRBD2 (6 bases). Germline V CDR1 and CDR2: ENHRY, SYGVKD. The V end lost 8 bases, the J end lost 2 bases, and 14 bases lay between the germline ends. CDR3 length: 14 amino acids. The CDR3 protein is CAIRPVAATDTQYF. The DNA of the CDR3 is TGTGCCATCCGGCCCGTAGCGGCCACAGATACGCAGTATTTT.

In its sample, this clonotype was seen a few times. CDR3 amino acids: CSVVGTGNTEAFF. As DNA, the CDR3 is TGCAGCGTTGTCGGAACAGGGAACACTGAAGCTTTCTTT. This chain uses TRBV29-1 with TRBJ1-1; the D gene is possibly TRBD1 (5 bases). Trimming pared 4 bases from V and 1 base from J, leaving 10 bases between. The germline V gene has CDR1 SQVTM and CDR2 ANQGSEA. This CDR3 contains 13 residues.

This clonotype was recorded many times. The chain recombines TRBV5-1 with TRBJ2-2; D is possibly TRBD2 (5 bases). The CDR3 has 13 residues. Germline loops: CDR1 SGHRS, CDR2 YFSETQ. The V gene lost 6 bases and the J gene lost 4 bases, with 10 bases spanning the gap. This CDR3 is CASTIEGTGELFF. As DNA, the CDR3 is TGCGCCAGCACCATAGAGGGCACCGGGGAGCTGTTTTTT.

This chain links TRBV10-3 with TRBJ1-6; D not resolved. Germline lookup yields CDR1 ENHRY and CDR2 SYGVKD. V lost 6 bases to trimming and J lost 0 bases, with 18 bases between them. The CDR3 runs to 18 residues. CDR3 nucleotides: TGTGCCATCAGCGAAGTCCCCCGCGCAAGCTCCTATAATTCACCCCTCCACTTT. This translates into CAISEVPRASSYNSPLHF.

This rearrangement joins TRBV13 to TRBJ2-7; D is uncertain. The germline V gene encodes CDR1 PRHDT and CDR2 FYEKMQ (reference sequence). V was shortened by 2 bases and J by 3 bases, with 5 bases between the two germline ends. The CDR3 is 12 residues long. CDR3 nucleotides: TGTGCCAGCAGCTTATTGGGCTACGAGCAGTACGTC. Residues: CASSLLGYEQYV.

This clonotype was recorded many times. The J gene is TRBJ1-6, the V gene TRBV18; 7 nucleotides align to TRBD1. This CDR3 has 15 amino acids. Germline CDR1 is KGHSH and CDR2 is LQKENI. V shed 3 bases and J 8 bases; nucleotides not matched to a gene: 7. This chain's CDR3 is CASSPVQGTDSPLHF. For the CDR3, the DNA is TGTGCCAGCTCACCCGTACAGGGGACTGATTCACCCCTCCACTTT.

This clonotype was observed a few times. This chain links TRBV6-1 with TRBJ2-2, with D hard to call. Germline V gene sequence: CDR1 MNHNS, CDR2 SASEGT. V lost 10 bases to trimming and J lost 8 bases, with 17 bases between them. The CDR3 is made up of 13 amino acids. Here the CDR3 DNA reads TGTGCCACCTCATCGGCCCCTATGGGGGAGCTGTTTTTT. This encodes CATSSAPMGELFF.

The rearrangement uses TRBV30 and TRBJ1-1; 9 bases are shared with TRBD1. V lost 5 bases, J lost 0 bases, and 1 base stayed unmatched. Germline V gene sequence: CDR1 GTSNPN, CDR2 SVGIG (reference sequence). This CDR3 is 13 amino acids long. This chain's CDR3 is CAWGQGMNTEAFF. The CDR3, as DNA: TGTGCCTGGGGACAGGGGATGAACACTGAAGCTTTCTTT.

The V gene is TRBV6-2 or TRBV6-3, the J gene TRBJ2-2, with unresolved D. The germline gives CDR1 MNHEY, CDR2 SVGEGT. CDR3 size: 14 residues. V was cut by 2 bases and J by 6 bases, with 10 bases left in between. The CDR3 loop is CASSYATWSGELFF. The CDR3 bases are TGTGCCAGCAGTTACGCGACCTGGTCCGGGGAGCTGTTTTTT.

In this sample, this clonotype turned up many times. The CDR3 here is CSVSRDRGGSYNEQFF. The DNA of the CDR3 is TGCAGCGTTTCTAGAGACAGGGGAGGATCCTACAATGAGCAGTTCTTC. J is TRBJ2-1 and V is TRBV29-1; 8 bases match TRBD1. Unmatched junction bases numbered 10, after V lost 5 bases and J lost 1 base. There are 16 residues in the CDR3. Germline CDR1 and CDR2: SQVTM and ANQGSEA.

This chain joins TRBV28 and TRBJ2-1; 12 bases are a match to TRBD2. The V segment lost 7 bases and the J segment 7 bases; nucleotides outside the gene matches: 8. From germline, CDR1 is MDHEN and CDR2 SYDVKM. This CDR3 is 15 amino acids long. The CDR3 spells CASTLGLAGSNEQFF. CDR3 nucleotide sequence: TGTGCCAGCACCCTGGGACTAGCGGGCTCGAATGAGCAGTTCTTC.

In its sample, this clonotype was seen a few times. The chain employs TRBV5-1 and TRBJ1-1; D is unresolved. This CDR3 contains 13 residues. Germline CDR1 is SGHRS and CDR2 is YFSETQ. V was cut by 0 bases and J by 9 bases, with 12 bases left in between. CDR3 protein: CASSLGETIKAFF. The CDR3 region has the DNA TGCGCCAGCAGCTTGGGTGAAACTATAAAAGCTTTCTTT.